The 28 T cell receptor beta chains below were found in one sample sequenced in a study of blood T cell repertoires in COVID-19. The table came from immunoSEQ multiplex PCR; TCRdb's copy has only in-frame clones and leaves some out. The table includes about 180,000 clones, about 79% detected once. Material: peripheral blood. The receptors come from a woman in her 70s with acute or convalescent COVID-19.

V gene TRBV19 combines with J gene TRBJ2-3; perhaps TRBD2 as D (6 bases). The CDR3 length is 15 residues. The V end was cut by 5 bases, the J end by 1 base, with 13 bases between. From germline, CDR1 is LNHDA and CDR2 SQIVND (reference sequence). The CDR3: CASSGTSSRTDTQYF. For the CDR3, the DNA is TGTGCCAGTAGTGGTACTAGCAGCCGCACAGATACGCAGTATTTT.

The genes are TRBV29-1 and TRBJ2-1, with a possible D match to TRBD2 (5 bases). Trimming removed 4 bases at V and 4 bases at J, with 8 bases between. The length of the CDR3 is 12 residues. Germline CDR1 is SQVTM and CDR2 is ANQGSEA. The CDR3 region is CSVAGGYNEQFF. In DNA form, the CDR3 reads TGCAGCGTTGCTGGCGGGTACAATGAGCAGTTCTTC.

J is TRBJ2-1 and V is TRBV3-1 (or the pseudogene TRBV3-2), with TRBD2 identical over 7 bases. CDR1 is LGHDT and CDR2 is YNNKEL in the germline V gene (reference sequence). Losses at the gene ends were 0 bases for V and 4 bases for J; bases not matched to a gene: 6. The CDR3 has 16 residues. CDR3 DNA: TGTGCCAGCAGCCAAGATTGGCGGGAGAGGTACAATGAGCAGTTCTTC. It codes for CASSQDWRERYNEQFF.

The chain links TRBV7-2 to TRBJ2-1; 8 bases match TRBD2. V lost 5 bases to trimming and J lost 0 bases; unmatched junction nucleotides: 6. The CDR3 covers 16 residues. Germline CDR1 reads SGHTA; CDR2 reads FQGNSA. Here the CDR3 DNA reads TGTGCCAGCAGCGGAAGCGGGAGTAGCTCCTACAATGAGCAGTTCTTC. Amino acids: CASSGSGSSSYNEQFF.

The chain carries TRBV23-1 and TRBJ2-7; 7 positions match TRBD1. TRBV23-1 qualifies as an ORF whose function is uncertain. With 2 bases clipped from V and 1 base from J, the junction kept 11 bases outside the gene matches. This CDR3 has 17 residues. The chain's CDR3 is CASSQGDTGTVSYEQYF. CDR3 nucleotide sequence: TGCGCCAGCAGTCAAGGGGATACCGGGACAGTTTCCTACGAGCAGTACTTC.

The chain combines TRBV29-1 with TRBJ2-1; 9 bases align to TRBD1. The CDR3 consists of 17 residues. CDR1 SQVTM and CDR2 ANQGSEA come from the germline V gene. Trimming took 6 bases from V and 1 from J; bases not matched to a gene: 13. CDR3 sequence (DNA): TGCAGCGTCCTGGGACAGGGCTTTCGTGTATCCTACAATGAGCAGTTCTTC. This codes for CSVLGQGFRVSYNEQFF.

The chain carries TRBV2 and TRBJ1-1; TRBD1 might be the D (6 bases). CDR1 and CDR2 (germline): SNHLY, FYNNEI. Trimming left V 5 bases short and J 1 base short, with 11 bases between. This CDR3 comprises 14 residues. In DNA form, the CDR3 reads TGTGCCAGCAGTTACGACAGGACGAACACTGAAGCTTTCTTT. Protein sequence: CASSYDRTNTEAFF.

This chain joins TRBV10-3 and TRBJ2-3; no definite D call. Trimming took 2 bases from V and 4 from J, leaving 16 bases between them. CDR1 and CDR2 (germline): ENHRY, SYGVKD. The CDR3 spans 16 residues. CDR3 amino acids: CAISEPPTTEADTQYF. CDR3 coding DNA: TGTGCCATCAGTGAGCCCCCTACCACCGAAGCAGATACGCAGTATTTT.

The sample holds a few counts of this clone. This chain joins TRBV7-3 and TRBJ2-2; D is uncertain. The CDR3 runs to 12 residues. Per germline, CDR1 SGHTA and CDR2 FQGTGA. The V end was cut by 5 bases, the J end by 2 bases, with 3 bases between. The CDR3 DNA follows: TGTGCCAGCAGCCCTAACACCGGGGAGCTGTTTTTT. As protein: CASSPNTGELFF.

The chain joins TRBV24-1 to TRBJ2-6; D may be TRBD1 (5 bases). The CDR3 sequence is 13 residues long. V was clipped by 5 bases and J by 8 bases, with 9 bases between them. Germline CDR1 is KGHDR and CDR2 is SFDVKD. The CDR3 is CATSAGPPNVLTF. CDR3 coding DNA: TGTGCCACCAGTGCAGGGCCCCCCAACGTCCTGACTTTC.

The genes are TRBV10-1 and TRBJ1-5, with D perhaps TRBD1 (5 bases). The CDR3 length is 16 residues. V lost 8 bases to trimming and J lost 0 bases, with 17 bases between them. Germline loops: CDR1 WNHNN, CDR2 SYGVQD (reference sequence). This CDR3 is CASRGVLTYSNQPQHF. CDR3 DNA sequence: TGCGCCAGCCGGGGGGTCCTGACTTATAGCAATCAGCCCCAGCATTTT.

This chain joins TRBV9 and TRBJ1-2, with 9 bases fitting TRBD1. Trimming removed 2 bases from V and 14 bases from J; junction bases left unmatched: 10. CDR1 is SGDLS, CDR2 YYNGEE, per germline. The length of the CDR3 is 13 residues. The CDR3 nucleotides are TGTGCCAGCAGCGTGAGGGACAGGGTTTCGGAAACCTTC. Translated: CASSVRDRVSETF.

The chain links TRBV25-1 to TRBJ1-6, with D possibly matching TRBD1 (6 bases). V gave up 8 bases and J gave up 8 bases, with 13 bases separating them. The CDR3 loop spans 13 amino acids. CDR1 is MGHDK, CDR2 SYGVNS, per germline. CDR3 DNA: TGTGCCAGCTCGGACAGAGAGGATTCACCCCTCCACTTT. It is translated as CASSDREDSPLHF.

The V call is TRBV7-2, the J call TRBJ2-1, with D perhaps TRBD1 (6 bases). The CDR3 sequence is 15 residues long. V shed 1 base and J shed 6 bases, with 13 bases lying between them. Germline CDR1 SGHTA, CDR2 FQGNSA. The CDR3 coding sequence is TGTGCCAGCAGCTTAGGCAGGGGAATCGGCAATGAGCAGTTCTTC. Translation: CASSLGRGIGNEQFF. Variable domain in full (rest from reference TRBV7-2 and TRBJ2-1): GAGVSQSPSNKVTEKGKDVELRCDPISGHTALYWYRQSLGQGLEFLIYFQGNSAPDKSGLPSDRFSAERTGGSVSTLTIQRTQQEDSAVYLCASSLGRGIGNEQFFGPGTRLTVL.

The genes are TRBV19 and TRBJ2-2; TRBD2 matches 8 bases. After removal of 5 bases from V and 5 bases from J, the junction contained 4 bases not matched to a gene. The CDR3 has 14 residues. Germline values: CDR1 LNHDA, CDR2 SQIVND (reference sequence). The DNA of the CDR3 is TGTGCCAGTAGTGGGACTAGTTTAACCGGGGAGCTGTTTTTT. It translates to CASSGTSLTGELFF.

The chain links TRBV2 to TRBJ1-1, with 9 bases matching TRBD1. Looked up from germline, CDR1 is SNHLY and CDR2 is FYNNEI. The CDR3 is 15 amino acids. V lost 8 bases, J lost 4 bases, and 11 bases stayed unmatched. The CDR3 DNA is TGTGCCAGCGGAACGAGGACAGGGGTTTCCACTGAAGCTTTCTTT. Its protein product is CASGTRTGVSTEAFF.

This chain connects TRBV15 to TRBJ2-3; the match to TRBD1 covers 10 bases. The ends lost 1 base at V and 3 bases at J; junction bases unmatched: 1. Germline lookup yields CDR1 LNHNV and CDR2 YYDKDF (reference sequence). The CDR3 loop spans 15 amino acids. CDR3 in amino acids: CATSRAGQGTDTQYF. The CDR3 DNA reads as TGTGCCACCAGCAGAGCGGGACAGGGGACAGATACGCAGTATTTT.

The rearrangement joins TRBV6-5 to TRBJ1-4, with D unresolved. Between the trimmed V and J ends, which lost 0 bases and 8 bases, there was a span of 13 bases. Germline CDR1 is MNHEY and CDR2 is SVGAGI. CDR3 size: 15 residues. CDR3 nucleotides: TGTGCCAGCAGTTACTCGCCGCAGGAGGAAGAAAAACTGTTTTTT. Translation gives CASSYSPQEEEKLFF.

The CDR3 is CASSPLAGGVSYNEQFF. The DNA of the CDR3 is TGTGCCAGCAGCCCCTTAGCGGGAGGCGTCTCCTACAATGAGCAGTTCTTC. This chain uses TRBV7-2 with TRBJ2-1; 10 nucleotides agree with TRBD2. Losses at the gene ends were 5 bases for V and 0 bases for J; bases not matched to a gene: 7. The CDR3 extends over 17 amino acids. Germline CDR1 reads SGHTA; CDR2 reads FQGNSA.

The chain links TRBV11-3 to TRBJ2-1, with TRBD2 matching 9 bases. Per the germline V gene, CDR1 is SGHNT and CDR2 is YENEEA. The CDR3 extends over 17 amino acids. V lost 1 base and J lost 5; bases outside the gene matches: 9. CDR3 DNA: TGTGCCAGCAGCTTAGTAGCGGGAGACCCAAATAACAATGAGCAGTTCTTC. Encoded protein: CASSLVAGDPNNNEQFF.

The CDR3 sequence is CASSREAGGGVGQFF. CDR3 bases: TGTGCCAGCAGCAGGGAAGCGGGAGGTGGGGTCGGGCAGTTCTTC. The chain links TRBV27 to TRBJ2-1; 9 nucleotides line up with TRBD2. Losses at the gene ends were 6 bases for V and 12 bases for J; bases not matched to a gene: 15. The CDR3 has 15 amino acids. Germline CDR1 is MNHEY and CDR2 is SMNVEV (reference sequence).

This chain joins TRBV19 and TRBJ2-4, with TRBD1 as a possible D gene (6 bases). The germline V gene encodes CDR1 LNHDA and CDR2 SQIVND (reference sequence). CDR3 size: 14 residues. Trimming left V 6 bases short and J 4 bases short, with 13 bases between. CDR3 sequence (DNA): TGTGCCAGTAGGCATCTGGGGACAAAAAACATTCAGTACTTC. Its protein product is CASRHLGTKNIQYF.

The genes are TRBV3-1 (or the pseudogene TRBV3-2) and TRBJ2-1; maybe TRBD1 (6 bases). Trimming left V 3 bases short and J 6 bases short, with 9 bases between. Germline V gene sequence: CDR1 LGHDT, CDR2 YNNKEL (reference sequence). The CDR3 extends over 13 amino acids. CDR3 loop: CASSQGARNEQFF. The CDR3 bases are TGTGCCAGCAGCCAGGGGGCGCGCAATGAGCAGTTCTTC.

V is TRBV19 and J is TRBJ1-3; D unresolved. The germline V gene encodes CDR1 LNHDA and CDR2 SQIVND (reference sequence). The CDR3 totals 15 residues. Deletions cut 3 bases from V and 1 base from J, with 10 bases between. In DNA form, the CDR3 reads TGTGCCAGTAGTATTTCTCGGTTTTCTGGAAACACCATATATTTT. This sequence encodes CASSISRFSGNTIYF.

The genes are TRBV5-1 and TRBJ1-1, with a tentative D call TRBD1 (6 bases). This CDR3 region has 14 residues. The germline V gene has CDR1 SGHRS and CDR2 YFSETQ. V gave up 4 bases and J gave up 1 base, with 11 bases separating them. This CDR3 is CASSLRDTNTEAFF. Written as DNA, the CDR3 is TGCGCCAGCAGCCTACGGGACACGAACACTGAAGCTTTCTTT.

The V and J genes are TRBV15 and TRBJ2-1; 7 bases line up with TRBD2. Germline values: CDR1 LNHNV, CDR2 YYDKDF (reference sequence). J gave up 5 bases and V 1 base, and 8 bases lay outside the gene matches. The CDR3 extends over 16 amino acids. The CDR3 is CATSRVRVAGHNEQFF. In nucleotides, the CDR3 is TGTGCCACCAGCAGAGTTCGGGTAGCGGGCCACAATGAGCAGTTCTTC.

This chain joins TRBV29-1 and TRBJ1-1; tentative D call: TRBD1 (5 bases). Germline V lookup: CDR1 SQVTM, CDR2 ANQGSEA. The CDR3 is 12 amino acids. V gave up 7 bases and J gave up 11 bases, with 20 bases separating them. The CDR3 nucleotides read TGCAGCGCCCTTTCGTGGGGGGGTTTGGCTTTCTTT. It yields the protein CSALSWGGLAFF.

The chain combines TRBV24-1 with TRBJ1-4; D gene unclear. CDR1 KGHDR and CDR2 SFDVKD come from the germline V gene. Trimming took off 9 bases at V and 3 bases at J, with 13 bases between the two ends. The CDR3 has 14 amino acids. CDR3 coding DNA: TGTGCCACCCCAGTCTGCTTCGCTAATGAAAAACTGTTTTTT. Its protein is CATPVCFANEKLFF.